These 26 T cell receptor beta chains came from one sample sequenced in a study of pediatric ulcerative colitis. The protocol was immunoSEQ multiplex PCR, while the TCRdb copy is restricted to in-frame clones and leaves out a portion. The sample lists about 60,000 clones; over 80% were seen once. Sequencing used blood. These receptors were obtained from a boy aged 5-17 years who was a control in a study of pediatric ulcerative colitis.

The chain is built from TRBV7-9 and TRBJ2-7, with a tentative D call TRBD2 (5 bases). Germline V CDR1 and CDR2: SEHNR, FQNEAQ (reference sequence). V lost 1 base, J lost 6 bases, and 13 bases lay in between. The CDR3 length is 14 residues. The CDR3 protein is CASSLERGRGEQYF. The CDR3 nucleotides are TGTGCCAGCAGCTTAGAGCGTGGGAGAGGCGAGCAGTACTTC.

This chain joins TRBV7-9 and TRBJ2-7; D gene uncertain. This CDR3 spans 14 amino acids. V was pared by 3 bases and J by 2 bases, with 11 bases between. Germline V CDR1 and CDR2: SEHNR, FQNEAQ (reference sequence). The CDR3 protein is CASSFGLGAYEQYF. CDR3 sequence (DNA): TGTGCCAGCAGCTTTGGATTAGGTGCCTACGAGCAGTACTTC.

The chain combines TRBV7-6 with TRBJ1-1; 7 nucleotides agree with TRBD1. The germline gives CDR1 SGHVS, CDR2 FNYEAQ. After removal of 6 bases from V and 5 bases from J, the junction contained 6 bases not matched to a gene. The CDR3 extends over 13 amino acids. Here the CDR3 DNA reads TGTGCCAGCAGTTCAGGGGGTTGGACTGAAGCTTTCTTT. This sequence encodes CASSSGGWTEAFF.

The CDR3 DNA sequence: TGTGCCAGCAGCGTAGGACAGCCAGCTAACTATGGCTACACCTTC. This gives the protein CASSVGQPANYGYTF. V usage is TRBV9 and J usage is TRBJ1-2, with a weak D call TRBD1 (5 bases). Germline values: CDR1 SGDLS, CDR2 YYNGEE. Trimming took 0 bases from V and 0 from J, leaving 9 bases between them. The CDR3 extends over 15 amino acids. Combining the CDR3 with reference TRBV9 and TRBJ1-2 gives the whole variable domain DSGVTQTPKHLITATGQRVTLRCSPRSGDLSVYWYQQSLDQGLQFLIQYYNGEERAKGNILERFSAQQFPDLHSELNLSSLELGDSALYFCASSVGQPANYGYTFGSGTRLTVV.

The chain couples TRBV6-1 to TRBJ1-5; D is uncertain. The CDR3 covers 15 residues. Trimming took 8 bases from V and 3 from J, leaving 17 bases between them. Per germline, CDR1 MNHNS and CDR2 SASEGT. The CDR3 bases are TGTGCCAGCGCTATGGTTGGAGCAAACAATCAGCCCCAGCATTTT. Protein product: CASAMVGANNQPQHF.

The CDR3 sequence is CASSRLYRGSGNTIYF. The CDR3, as DNA: TGTGCCAGCAGCCGTCTTTACAGGGGCTCTGGAAACACCATATATTTT. The chain combines TRBV13 with TRBJ1-3, with 7 bases lining up with TRBD1. V was pared by 5 bases and J by 0 bases, with 7 bases of the junction left unmatched. CDR1 PRHDT and CDR2 FYEKMQ come from the germline V gene (reference sequence). The CDR3 length is 16 residues.

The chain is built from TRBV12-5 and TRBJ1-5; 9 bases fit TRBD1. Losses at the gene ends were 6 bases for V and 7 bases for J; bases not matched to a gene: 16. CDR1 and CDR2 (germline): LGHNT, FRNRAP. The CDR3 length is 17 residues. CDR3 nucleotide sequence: TGTGCTAGTGGACGCGAAACGTCAAGACAGGGGGAGCAGCCCCAGCATTTT. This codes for CASGRETSRQGEQPQHF.

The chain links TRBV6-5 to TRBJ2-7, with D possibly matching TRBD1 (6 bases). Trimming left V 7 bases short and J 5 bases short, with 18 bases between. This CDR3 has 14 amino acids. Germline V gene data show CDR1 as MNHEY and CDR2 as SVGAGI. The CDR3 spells CASTQAQGYHEQYF. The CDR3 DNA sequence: TGTGCCAGCACCCAAGCTCAGGGGTACCACGAGCAGTACTTC.

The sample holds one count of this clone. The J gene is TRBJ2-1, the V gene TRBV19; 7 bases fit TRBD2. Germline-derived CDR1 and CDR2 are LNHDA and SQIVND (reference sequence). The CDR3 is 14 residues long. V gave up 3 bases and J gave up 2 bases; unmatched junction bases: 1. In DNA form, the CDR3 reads TGTGCCAGTAGTATCGGGACTACCTACAATGAGCAGTTCTTC. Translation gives CASSIGTTYNEQFF.

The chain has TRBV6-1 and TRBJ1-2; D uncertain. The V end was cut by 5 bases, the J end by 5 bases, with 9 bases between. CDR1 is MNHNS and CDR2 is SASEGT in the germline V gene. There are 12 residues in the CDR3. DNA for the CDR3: TGTGCCAGCAGTTCGGCAGATTATGGCTACACCTTC. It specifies CASSSADYGYTF.

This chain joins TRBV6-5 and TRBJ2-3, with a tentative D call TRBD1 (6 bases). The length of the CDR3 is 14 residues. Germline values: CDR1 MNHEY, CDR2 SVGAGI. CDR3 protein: CVTRRQAYTDTQYF. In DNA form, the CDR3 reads TGTGTCACGCGGAGACAGGCGTACACAGATACGCAGTATTTT.

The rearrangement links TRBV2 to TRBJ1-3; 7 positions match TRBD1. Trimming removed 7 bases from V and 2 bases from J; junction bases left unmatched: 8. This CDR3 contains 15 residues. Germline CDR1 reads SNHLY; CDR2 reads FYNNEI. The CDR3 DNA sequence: TGTGCCAGCACCGAGACAGGGTCGCCTGGAAACACCATATATTTT. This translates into CASTETGSPGNTIYF. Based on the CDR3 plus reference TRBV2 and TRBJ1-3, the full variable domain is EPEVTQTPSHQVTQMGQEVILRCVPISNHLYFYWYRQILGQKVEFLVSFYNNEISEKSEIFDDQFSVERPDGSNFTLKIRSTKLEDSAMYFCASTETGSPGNTIYFGEGSWLTVV.

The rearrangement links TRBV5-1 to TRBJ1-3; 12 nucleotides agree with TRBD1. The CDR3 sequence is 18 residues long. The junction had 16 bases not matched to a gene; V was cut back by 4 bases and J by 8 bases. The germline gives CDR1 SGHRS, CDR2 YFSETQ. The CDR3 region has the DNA TGCGCCAGCAGCCCTGGGACAGGGGGCCGGTTGAAAGAGGACACCATATATTTT. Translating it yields CASSPGTGGRLKEDTIYF.

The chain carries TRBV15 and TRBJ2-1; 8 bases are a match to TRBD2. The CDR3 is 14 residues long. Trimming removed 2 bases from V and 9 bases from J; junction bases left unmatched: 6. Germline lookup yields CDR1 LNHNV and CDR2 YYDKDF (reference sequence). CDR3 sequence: CATSRQAGEFEQFF. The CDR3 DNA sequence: TGTGCCACCAGCAGACAAGCGGGGGAATTTGAGCAGTTCTTC.

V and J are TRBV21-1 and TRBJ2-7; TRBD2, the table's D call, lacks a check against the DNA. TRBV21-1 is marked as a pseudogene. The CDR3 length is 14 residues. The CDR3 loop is CASSKEEGTYEQYF. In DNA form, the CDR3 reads TGTGCCAGCAGCAAAGAGGAGGGGACCTACGAGCAGTACTTC.

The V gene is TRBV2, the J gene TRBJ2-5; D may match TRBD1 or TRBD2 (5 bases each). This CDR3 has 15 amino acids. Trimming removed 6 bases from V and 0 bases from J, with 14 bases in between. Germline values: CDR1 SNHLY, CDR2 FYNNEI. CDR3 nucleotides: TGTGCCAGCAGCGCCCAGGGACCTAACCAAGAGACCCAGTACTTC. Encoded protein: CASSAQGPNQETQYF.

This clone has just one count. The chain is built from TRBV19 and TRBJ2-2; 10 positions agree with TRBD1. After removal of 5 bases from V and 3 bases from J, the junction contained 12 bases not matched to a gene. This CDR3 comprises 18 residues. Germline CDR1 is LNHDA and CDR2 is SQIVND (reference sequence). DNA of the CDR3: TGTGCCAGTAGTCATTCCCGACAGGGGGCGAGATACACCGGGGAGCTGTTTTTT. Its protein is CASSHSRQGARYTGELFF.

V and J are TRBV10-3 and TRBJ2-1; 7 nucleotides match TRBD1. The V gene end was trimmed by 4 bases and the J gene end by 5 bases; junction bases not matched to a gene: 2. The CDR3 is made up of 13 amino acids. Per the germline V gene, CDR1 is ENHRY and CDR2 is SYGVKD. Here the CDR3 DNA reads TGTGCCATCAGTGCAGGACAGGACAATGAGCAGTTCTTC. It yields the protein CAISAGQDNEQFF.

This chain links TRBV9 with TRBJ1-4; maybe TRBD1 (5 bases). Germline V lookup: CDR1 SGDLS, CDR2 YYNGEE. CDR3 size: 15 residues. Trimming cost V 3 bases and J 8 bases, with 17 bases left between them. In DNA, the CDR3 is TGTGCCAGCAGCGCCGAGGGTTCCCGGGGGGAAAAACTGTTTTTT. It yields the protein CASSAEGSRGEKLFF. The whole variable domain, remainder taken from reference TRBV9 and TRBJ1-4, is DSGVTQTPKHLITATGQRVTLRCSPRSGDLSVYWYQQSLDQGLQFLIQYYNGEERAKGNILERFSAQQFPDLHSELNLSSLELGDSALYFCASSAEGSRGEKLFFGSGTQLSVL.

The CDR3 sequence is CASSLSYGNEQFF. The CDR3 DNA reads TGTGCCAGCAGTTTATCGTACGGCAATGAGCAGTTCTTC. The chain couples TRBV27 to TRBJ2-1; D is unresolved. Looked up from germline, CDR1 is MNHEY and CDR2 is SMNVEV (reference sequence). Trimming shortened V by 0 bases and J by 6 bases, and 6 bases separated the two germline ends. This CDR3 contains 13 residues.

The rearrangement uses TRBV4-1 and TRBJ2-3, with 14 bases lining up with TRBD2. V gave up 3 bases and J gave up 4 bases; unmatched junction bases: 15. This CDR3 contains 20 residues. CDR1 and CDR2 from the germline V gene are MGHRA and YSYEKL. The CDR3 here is CASSQLGLAGAGGGPDTQYF. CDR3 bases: TGCGCCAGCAGCCAGTTGGGACTAGCGGGAGCCGGGGGGGGCCCAGATACGCAGTATTTT.

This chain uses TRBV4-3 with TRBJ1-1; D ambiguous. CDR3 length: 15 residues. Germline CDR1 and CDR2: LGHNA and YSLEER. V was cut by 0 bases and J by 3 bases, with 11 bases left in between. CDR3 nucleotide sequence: TGCGCCAGCAGCCAAGATTTCCGGGGTTACACTGAAGCTTTCTTT. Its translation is CASSQDFRGYTEAFF.

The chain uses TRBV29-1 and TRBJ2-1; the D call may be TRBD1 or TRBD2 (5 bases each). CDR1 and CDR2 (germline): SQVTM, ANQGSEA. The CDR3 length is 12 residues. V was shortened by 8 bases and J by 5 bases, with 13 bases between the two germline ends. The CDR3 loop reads CSPRDGHNEQFF. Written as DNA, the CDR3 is TGCAGCCCAAGGGACGGTCACAATGAGCAGTTCTTC.

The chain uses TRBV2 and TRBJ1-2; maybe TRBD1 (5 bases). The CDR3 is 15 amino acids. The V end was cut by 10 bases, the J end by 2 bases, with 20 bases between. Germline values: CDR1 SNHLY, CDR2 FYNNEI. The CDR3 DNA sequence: TGTGCCAACCCACCTGGGGGGGATCGAAACTATGGCTACACCTTC. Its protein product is CANPPGGDRNYGYTF.

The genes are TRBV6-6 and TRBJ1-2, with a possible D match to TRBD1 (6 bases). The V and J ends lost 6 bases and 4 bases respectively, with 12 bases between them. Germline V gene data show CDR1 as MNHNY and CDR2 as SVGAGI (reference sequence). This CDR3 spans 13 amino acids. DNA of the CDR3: TGTGCCAGCAGCCGGACAGCTATCTATGGCTACACCTTC. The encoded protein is CASSRTAIYGYTF.

In nucleotides, the CDR3 is TGTGCCAGCAGCTCCAACTGGGGGGGAGGCACAGATACGCAGTATTTT. The encoded protein is CASSSNWGGGTDTQYF. The V gene is TRBV13, the J gene TRBJ2-3; 7 bases map to TRBD2. J gave up 1 base and V 4 bases, and 8 bases lay outside the gene matches. The CDR3 covers 16 residues. Germline CDR1 reads PRHDT; CDR2 reads FYEKMQ (reference sequence). The whole variable domain, remainder taken from reference TRBV13 and TRBJ2-3, is AAGVIQSPRHLIKEKRETATLKCYPIPRHDTVYWYQQGPGQDPQFLISFYEKMQSDKGSIPDRFSAQQFSDYHSELNMSSLELGDSALYFCASSSNWGGGTDTQYFGPGTRLTVL.